The next 21 T cell receptor beta chains were all read from a single sample in a study of blood T cell dynamics during melanoma immunotherapy. Time point in this sample: week 3, after first cycle of checkpoint inhibitor. TCRdb's table, derived via immunoSEQ multiplex PCR, lists solely in-frame clones and lacks some. The sample includes about 11,000 clones, about four fifths of them seen just once. Specimen: blood, collected from a patient treated with checkpoint blockade. The receptors here all came from a human donor with melanoma.

This clone was counted only a few times. The chain joins TRBV7-7 to TRBJ2-5; TRBD1 agrees at 8 bases. V lost 3 bases and J lost 3; bases outside the gene matches: 0. The CDR3 has 13 residues. Germline CDR1 is SSHAT and CDR2 is FNYEAQ (reference sequence). The CDR3 is CASSLDREETQYF. In DNA form, the CDR3 reads TGTGCCAGCAGCTTGGACAGGGAAGAGACCCAGTACTTC.

The chain recombines TRBV5-5 with TRBJ2-7; 8 positions match TRBD2. Germline loops: CDR1 SGHKS, CDR2 YYEKEE (reference sequence). J was trimmed by 2 bases and V by 1 base; bases with no gene match: 11. This CDR3 region has 17 residues. CDR3 DNA sequence: TGTGCCAGCAGCTTGTCCTCATCTAGCGGGCGCGCCTACGAGCAGTACTTC. As protein: CASSLSSSSGRAYEQYF.

The chain combines TRBV7-2 with TRBJ2-5, with D possibly matching TRBD2 (5 bases). The V gene lost 1 base and the J gene lost 5 bases, with 17 bases spanning the gap. The CDR3 sequence is 16 residues long. CDR1 is SGHTA, CDR2 FQGNSA, per germline. CDR3 sequence reads: CASSLESSRGTETQYF. Written as DNA, the CDR3 is TGTGCCAGCAGCTTAGAATCGTCTCGGGGAACGGAGACCCAGTACTTC. Based on the CDR3 plus reference TRBV7-2 and TRBJ2-5, the full variable domain is GAGVSQSPSNKVTEKGKDVELRCDPISGHTALYWYRQSLGQGLEFLIYFQGNSAPDKSGLPSDRFSAERTGGSVSTLTIQRTQQEDSAVYLCASSLESSRGTETQYFGPGTRLLVL.

V is TRBV5-5 and J is TRBJ1-2; D gene unclear. V lost 3 bases to trimming and J lost 6 bases, with 9 bases between them. CDR1 and CDR2 from the germline V gene are SGHKS and YYEKEE (reference sequence). The CDR3 runs to 12 residues. CDR3 region: CASSSYRDGYTF. The CDR3 DNA reads TGTGCCAGCAGCTCCTATCGGGATGGCTACACCTTC.

The chain uses TRBV4-1 and TRBJ2-2; D gene unclear. The CDR3 contains 13 residues. The germline V and J ends were trimmed by 6 bases and 6 bases, with 11 bases remaining between them. Germline CDR1 and CDR2: MGHRA and YSYEKL. This CDR3 is CASSIGYSGELFF. The CDR3 nucleotides are TGCGCCAGCAGTATAGGGTATTCCGGGGAGCTGTTTTTT.

V gene TRBV5-1 combines with J gene TRBJ2-5; D is uncertain. This CDR3 contains 15 residues. The germline V gene encodes CDR1 SGHRS and CDR2 YFSETQ. The V and J ends lost 3 bases and 0 bases respectively, with 12 bases between them. CDR3 residues: CASSSSRSNQETQYF. As DNA, the CDR3 is TGCGCCAGCAGCTCTTCGCGGTCGAACCAAGAGACCCAGTACTTC.

The chain carries TRBV7-2 and TRBJ2-7; 7 bases align to TRBD1. J was trimmed by 2 bases and V by 4 bases; bases with no gene match: 5. Germline CDR1 SGHTA, CDR2 FQGNSA. This CDR3 is 14 amino acids long. The DNA of the CDR3 is TGTGCCAGCAGCTCTTACAGGGGTACCTACGAGCAGTACTTC. It yields the protein CASSSYRGTYEQYF.

The chain carries TRBV30 and TRBJ2-2; 8 bases agree with TRBD1. The CDR3 covers 14 residues. CDR1 is GTSNPN and CDR2 is SVGIG in the germline V gene (reference sequence). Trimming at V came to 2 bases and at J to 6 bases, leaving 5 bases not matched to a gene. Here the CDR3 DNA reads TGTGCCTGGAGTCCAGGACAGGGCCCCGGGGAGCTGTTTTTT. Translated, it gives CAWSPGQGPGELFF.

The chain is built from TRBV4-3 and TRBJ2-5, with a weak D call TRBD2 (6 bases). The CDR3 totals 14 residues. Germline V gene sequence: CDR1 LGHNA, CDR2 YSLEER. Trimming pared 0 bases from V and 7 bases from J, leaving 12 bases between. The CDR3 bases are TGCGCCAGCAGCCAAGATACTAGCCGCGGGACCCAGTACTTC. It encodes CASSQDTSRGTQYF.

V usage is TRBV6-5 and J usage is TRBJ2-7, with 7 bases that match TRBD1. This CDR3 region has 15 residues. Germline V gene data show CDR1 as MNHEY and CDR2 as SVGAGI. After removal of 5 bases from V and 1 base from J, the junction contained 8 bases not matched to a gene. DNA for the CDR3: TGTGCCAGCAGTAACCAACAGGGGTCTTCCTACGAGCAGTACTTC. Translation: CASSNQQGSSYEQYF.

The V call is TRBV9, the J call TRBJ2-2, with a tentative D call TRBD2 (5 bases). The CDR3 has 16 amino acids. From germline, CDR1 is SGDLS and CDR2 YYNGEE. V was cut by 0 bases and J by 3 bases, with 12 bases left in between. DNA of the CDR3: TGTGCCAGCAGCGTAGGAGGAGGATCCGACACCGGGGAGCTGTTTTTT. Amino acids: CASSVGGGSDTGELFF.

J is TRBJ2-2 and V is TRBV30; 9 nucleotides agree with TRBD2. CDR1 GTSNPN and CDR2 SVGIG come from the germline V gene (reference sequence). This CDR3 region has 15 residues. J gave up 3 bases and V 7 bases, and 9 bases lay outside the gene matches. DNA of the CDR3: TGTGCCTACCAGGGAGCGGGGGGCCACACCGGGGAGCTGTTTTTT. Amino acids: CAYQGAGGHTGELFF.

The V call is TRBV7-2, the J call TRBJ1-5; D not certain. Germline V lookup: CDR1 SGHTA, CDR2 FQGNSA. The CDR3 extends over 13 amino acids. The V and J ends lost 5 bases and 1 base respectively, with 6 bases between them. The CDR3 DNA sequence: TGTGCCAGCAGCCTTACAAGCAATCAGCCCCAGCATTTT. Translating gives CASSLTSNQPQHF. Full variable domain (outside the CDR3, taken from reference TRBV7-2 and TRBJ1-5): GAGVSQSPSNKVTEKGKDVELRCDPISGHTALYWYRQSLGQGLEFLIYFQGNSAPDKSGLPSDRFSAERTGGSVSTLTIQRTQQEDSAVYLCASSLTSNQPQHFGDGTRLSIL.

This clone was observed a single time. J is TRBJ2-1 and V is TRBV6-5; 9 bases match TRBD2. CDR1 and CDR2 (germline): MNHEY, SVGAGI. CDR3 length: 16 residues. V shed 4 bases, J shed 8 bases, and the junction held 12 bases outside the gene matches. The DNA for the CDR3 is TGTGCCAGCAGTTTAGCGGGGGTAGGATCGAAGGATGAGCAGTTCTTC. Protein sequence: CASSLAGVGSKDEQFF.

The chain combines TRBV6-5 with TRBJ2-7; no definite D call. The length of the CDR3 is 14 residues. CDR1 MNHEY and CDR2 SVGAGI come from the germline V gene. Trimming took 0 bases from V and 2 from J, leaving 8 bases between them. Here the CDR3 reads CASSYSGRPYEQYF. CDR3 nucleotide sequence: TGTGCCAGCAGTTACTCGGGCCGGCCCTACGAGCAGTACTTC.

The table lists this clone with a few counts. The same CDR3 arises from other DNA sequences in this sample as well. The J gene is TRBJ1-5, the V gene TRBV9; D uncertain. Germline loops: CDR1 SGDLS, CDR2 YYNGEE. This CDR3 is 17 amino acids long. V lost 0 bases to trimming and J lost 0 bases, with 13 bases between them. This chain's CDR3 is CASSVDGRPYSNQPQHF. CDR3 bases: TGTGCCAGCAGCGTAGACGGTCGGCCTTATAGCAATCAGCCCCAGCATTTT.

V is TRBV7-3 and J is TRBJ2-2; D possibly corresponds to TRBD1 (7 bases). V shed 5 bases and J shed 4 bases, with 11 bases lying between them. Germline-derived CDR1 and CDR2 are SGHTA and FQGTGA. The CDR3 spans 14 residues. Here the CDR3 reads CASSPGGRTGELFF. The DNA of the CDR3 is TGTGCCAGCAGCCCAGGGGGGCGCACCGGGGAGCTGTTTTTT.

The V call is TRBV7-2, the J call TRBJ2-7; D may be TRBD1 (5 bases). Trimming took off 1 base at V and 0 bases at J, with 13 bases between the two ends. CDR3 length equals 16 residues. Germline-derived CDR1 and CDR2 are SGHTA and FQGNSA. The CDR3 here is CASSLGSGISSYEQYF. CDR3 DNA: TGTGCCAGCAGCTTAGGCTCAGGGATCAGCTCCTACGAGCAGTACTTC.

This clone was counted between two and nine times. This chain joins TRBV5-1 and TRBJ1-1, with D possibly TRBD1 on 5 matching bases. Germline V lookup: CDR1 SGHRS, CDR2 YFSETQ. Trimming took off 7 bases at V and 4 bases at J, with 11 bases between the two ends. This CDR3 is 12 amino acids long. CDR3 amino acids: CASSQGSTEAFF. CDR3 DNA: TGCGCCAGCTCCCAGGGTAGCACTGAAGCTTTCTTT.

The V gene is TRBV7-2, the J gene TRBJ2-1; no clear D. Trimming took 1 base from V and 5 from J, leaving 15 bases between them. CDR1 SGHTA and CDR2 FQGNSA come from the germline V gene. CDR3 length: 16 amino acids. This CDR3 is CASSLEWLVGHNEQFF. The CDR3 nucleotides are TGTGCCAGCAGCTTAGAGTGGCTAGTGGGTCACAATGAGCAGTTCTTC.

The chain recombines TRBV11-2 with TRBJ1-5; no reliable D call. The germline CDR1 and CDR2 sequences are SGHAT and FQNNGV. Trimming pared 3 bases from V and 3 bases from J, leaving 6 bases between. The CDR3 covers 13 residues. The chain's CDR3 is CASSFGLNQPQHF. The CDR3 DNA sequence: TGTGCCAGCAGCTTCGGCCTCAATCAGCCCCAGCATTTT.